Reported below is one TCR beta chain. Its target is not known. One entry per CDR3 protein, called by TCRdb with MiXCR from the RT-PCR reads. The data show about 23,000 distinct CDR3 sequences, 60% to 80% seen once. The data were taken from a study of yellow fever vaccine responses in identical twins. Study observations and caveats: In identical twins, vaccine T cell responses appeared partly shared and partly individual.

The CDR3 has 15 residues. CDR1 is MGHDK and CDR2 is SYGVNS in the germline V gene. V lost 3 bases and J 8 bases, leaving 19 bases between the germline ends. The receptor was derived from a woman between 18 and 29 years old who received the yellow fever vaccine. The chain recombines TRBV25-1 with TRBJ1-2, with a weak D call TRBD1 (5 bases). Sequencing used T cells from blood (PBMCs), unsorted or a sorted subset (not recorded which), obtained before or after yellow fever vaccination (not recorded which). CDR3 bases: TGTGCCAGCAGTGACACCGGGACCGACTTTTGGGGCTACACCTTC. This encodes CASSDTGTDFWGYTF.